The 24 T cell receptor beta chains in this list originate from one sample, sequenced in a study of shared clonotypes between healthy human individuals (TCRdb year 2020). Libraries came from the immunoSEQ multiplex PCR assay. Entries here come from immuneACCESS through TCRdb and include only in-frame sequences with V and J called. Some clones fail to appear in such tables; in the studies checked, an unresolved V gene covers under half of the shortfall, and the cause of the remainder is unknown. This sample comprises 850,000 to 1,200,000 clones, about 75% of them detected only once. The leading ten clones occupy approximately 1.5% of the sample. What was sequenced was memory CD4+ T cells sorted from blood. The cell subset or site label, as the study defines it: CD45RA-negative fraction. Source of these receptors: a man between 18 and 35 years old in good health.

With regard to this clone: Additional DNA sequences in this sample encode the identical CDR3. The chain employs TRBV4-1 and TRBJ2-3; no clear D gene. Trimming removed 0 bases from V and 0 bases from J, with 7 bases in between. The CDR3 contains 15 residues. Germline lookup yields CDR1 MGHRA and CDR2 YSYEKL. The CDR3 DNA is TGCGCCAGCAGCCAAGAGGGCGTGAGCACAGATACGCAGTATTTT. This translates into CASSQEGVSTDTQYF.

The genes are TRBV20-1 and TRBJ1-2, with D hard to call. Germline lookup yields CDR1 DFQATT and CDR2 SNEGSKA (reference sequence). This CDR3 region has 11 residues. With 5 bases removed from V and 8 bases from J, the gap between germline ends came to 12 bases. The CDR3 spells CSAWALRGYTF. The CDR3 DNA sequence: TGCAGTGCTTGGGCCCTGAGAGGCTACACCTTC.

The chain has TRBV27 and TRBJ2-2, with 8 nucleotides matching TRBD1. Per germline, CDR1 MNHEY and CDR2 SMNVEV (reference sequence). Trimming at V came to 2 bases and at J to 6 bases, leaving 11 bases not matched to a gene. This CDR3 is built from 17 residues. CDR3 bases: TGTGCCAGCAGTTTACAGGGACAGGCCACTACTCCCGGGGAGCTGTTTTTT. Its translation is CASSLQGQATTPGELFF.

The chain joins TRBV30 to TRBJ2-3, with TRBD2 matching over 7 bases. Trimming removed 2 bases from V and 1 base from J; junction bases left unmatched: 3. Germline V gives CDR1 GTSNPN, CDR2 SVGIG (reference sequence). The CDR3 is made up of 14 amino acids. The CDR3 reads CAWSFAGGTDTQYF. CDR3 sequence (DNA): TGTGCCTGGAGTTTCGCGGGGGGCACAGATACGCAGTATTTT.

The gene calls are TRBV6-6 and TRBJ1-3; D gene uncertain. The germline V and J ends were trimmed by 0 bases and 7 bases, with 4 bases remaining between them. Germline assignment: CDR1 MNHNY and CDR2 SVGAGI (reference sequence). CDR3 length: 12 residues. In DNA form, the CDR3 reads TGTGCCAGCAGTTACTCATCGAACACCATATATTTT. Encoded protein: CASSYSSNTIYF.

This clone was seen a handful of times. The J gene is TRBJ2-7, the V gene TRBV7-2, with D perhaps TRBD1 or TRBD2 (5 bases each). The CDR3 totals 12 residues. V lost 5 bases, J lost 12 bases, and 17 bases lay in between. Germline V gives CDR1 SGHTA, CDR2 FQGNSA. The CDR3, as DNA: TGTGCCAGCAGCGGGGACCGGGGACCCTGGTACTTC. This gives the protein CASSGDRGPWYF. The whole variable domain, filled in from reference TRBV7-2 and TRBJ2-7, reads GAGVSQSPSNKVTEKGKDVELRCDPISGHTALYWYRQSLGQGLEFLIYFQGNSAPDKSGLPSDRFSAERTGGSVSTLTIQRTQQEDSAVYLCASSGDRGPWYFGPGTRLTVT.

This clone was recorded only once. The rearrangement uses TRBV28 and TRBJ1-1; D remains ambiguous. Trimming took off 6 bases at V and 7 bases at J, with 9 bases between the two ends. The CDR3 spans 11 residues. In germline, CDR1 is MDHEN, CDR2 SYDVKM. The CDR3 sequence is CASRSWVEAFF. In DNA, the CDR3 is TGTGCCAGCAGGAGCTGGGTTGAAGCTTTCTTT.

To note about this clone: A read error likely explains this, since a far larger clone differs by one base. This chain uses TRBV7-3 with TRBJ1-1; tentative D call: TRBD1 (5 bases). The CDR3 extends over 13 amino acids. V lost 2 bases, J lost 1 base, and 5 bases lay in between. Germline loops: CDR1 SGHTA, CDR2 FQGTGA. The CDR3 spells CASSLDRNTEAFF. CDR3 in DNA: TGTGCCAGCAGCTTAGACAGGAACACTGAAGCTTTCTTT.

In nucleotides, the CDR3 is TGCGCCAGCAGCTTGCAGGGAACGGAAAAACTGTTTTTT. This encodes CASSLQGTEKLFF. This sequence joins TRBV5-1 and TRBJ1-4; D is possibly TRBD1 (5 bases). Germline V gene lookup returns CDR1 SGHRS and CDR2 YFSETQ. This CDR3 contains 13 residues. Trimming took off 1 base at V and 8 bases at J, with 9 bases between the two ends.

The rearrangement joins TRBV19 to TRBJ1-2; TRBD1 matches 7 bases. With 4 bases clipped from V and 8 bases from J, the junction kept 13 bases outside the gene matches. This CDR3 has 15 residues. Germline V gene lookup returns CDR1 LNHDA and CDR2 SQIVND (reference sequence). CDR3 protein: CASSTGVDRVGGYTF. CDR3 nucleotides: TGTGCCAGTAGTACGGGGGTAGACAGGGTCGGGGGCTACACCTTC.

The V call is TRBV5-6, the J call TRBJ2-7, with D possibly TRBD2 on 6 matching bases. Germline V lookup: CDR1 SGHDT, CDR2 YYEEEE. The CDR3 spans 16 residues. Trimming shortened V by 3 bases and J by 2 bases, and 18 bases separated the two germline ends. CDR3 nucleotide sequence: TGTGCCAGCAGCTCCCCTTGGGGGACTCAAGCCTACGAGCAGTACTTC. As protein: CASSSPWGTQAYEQYF.

V and J are TRBV19 and TRBJ1-5; D gene unclear. V was cut by 4 bases and J by 6 bases, with 13 bases left in between. This CDR3 is built from 14 residues. The germline V gene encodes CDR1 LNHDA and CDR2 SQIVND (reference sequence). The CDR3, as DNA: TGTGCCAGTAGTAAGACCTGGAATGGTCAGCCCCAGCATTTT. This encodes CASSKTWNGQPQHF.

The gene calls are TRBV6-4 and TRBJ1-6; no clear D. Germline V CDR1 and CDR2: MRHNA, SNTAGT. The V end lost 7 bases, the J end lost 9 bases, and 25 bases lay between the germline ends. This CDR3 region has 17 residues. CDR3 sequence (DNA): TGTGCCAGCAACCTACCCTCGGAACAGAGGAAAATTTCACCCCTCCACTTT. The encoded protein is CASNLPSEQRKISPLHF.

CDR3 residues: CASSVDRGANEKLFF. CDR3 bases: TGTGCCAGCAGTGTCGACAGGGGGGCAAATGAAAAACTGTTTTTT. This chain links TRBV28 with TRBJ1-4; 9 nucleotides align to TRBD1. Germline V gene sequence: CDR1 MDHEN, CDR2 SYDVKM. The CDR3 has 15 residues. The V gene end was trimmed by 5 bases and the J gene end by 5 bases; junction bases not matched to a gene: 6.

V and J are TRBV7-9 and TRBJ2-1, with 7 bases matching TRBD2. V lost 5 bases to trimming and J lost 6 bases; unmatched junction nucleotides: 10. Per the germline V gene, CDR1 is SEHNR and CDR2 is FQNEAQ (reference sequence). This CDR3 has 15 amino acids. Here the CDR3 reads CASSPRGVLANEQFF. CDR3 sequence (DNA): TGTGCCAGCAGCCCCCGGGGGGTTCTAGCCAATGAGCAGTTCTTC.

The chain links TRBV10-3 to TRBJ1-2; D remains ambiguous. The V and J ends lost 0 bases and 2 bases respectively, with 7 bases between them. Germline lookup yields CDR1 ENHRY and CDR2 SYGVKD. The CDR3 sequence is 14 residues long. CDR3 sequence reads: CAISESQINYGYTF. In DNA form, the CDR3 reads TGTGCCATCAGTGAGTCTCAGATAAACTATGGCTACACCTTC.

The gene calls are TRBV6-1 and TRBJ1-1; maybe TRBD1 (6 bases). V was pared by 8 bases and J by 5 bases, with 15 bases between. This CDR3 spans 13 amino acids. Germline CDR1 reads MNHNS; CDR2 reads SASEGT. The CDR3 nucleotides read TGTGCCAGCCACAGGGTATCTGGGACTGAAGCTTTCTTT. Its protein is CASHRVSGTEAFF.

This clone occurred once. The chain links TRBV5-4 to TRBJ2-7, with 11 bases identical to TRBD1. V shed 0 bases, J shed 7 bases, and the junction held 12 bases outside the gene matches. Germline CDR1 is SGHNT and CDR2 is YYREEE (reference sequence). The CDR3 spans 17 residues. CDR3 nucleotide sequence: TGTGCCAGCAGCTTGGCGGACAGGGGGCTTTTAAGTGAGGAGCAGTACTTC. This translates into CASSLADRGLLSEEQYF. Drawing the rest from reference TRBV5-4 and TRBJ2-7, the complete variable domain is ETGVTQSPTHLIKTRGQQVTLRCSSQSGHNTVSWYQQALGQGPQFIFQYYREEENGRGNFPPRFSGLQFPNYSSELNVNALELDDSALYLCASSLADRGLLSEEQYFGPGTRLTVT.

This chain uses TRBV29-1 with TRBJ2-4; 8 bases are shared with TRBD2. Germline V lookup: CDR1 SQVTM, CDR2 ANQGSEA. The CDR3 extends over 14 amino acids. J was trimmed by 1 base and V by 2 bases; bases with no gene match: 1. DNA of the CDR3: TGCAGCGTTGAAACTAGCGGTGCCAAAAACATTCAGTACTTC. Its protein product is CSVETSGAKNIQYF.

This chain's CDR3 is CASQLETQYF. CDR3 nucleotides: TGTGCCAGTCAGCTCGAGACCCAGTACTTC. The chain couples TRBV2 to TRBJ2-5; no definite D call. Per germline, CDR1 SNHLY and CDR2 FYNNEI. This CDR3 has 10 amino acids. Trimming removed 9 bases at V and 5 bases at J, with 7 bases between.

V usage is TRBV11-2 and J usage is TRBJ2-5, with D maybe TRBD1 (6 bases). Germline CDR1 reads SGHAT; CDR2 reads FQNNGV. The CDR3 runs 15 residues. The V gene lost 0 bases and the J gene lost 5 bases, with 13 bases spanning the gap. The CDR3 reads CASSLDGPRGETQYF. The CDR3 DNA sequence: TGTGCCAGCAGCTTAGATGGGCCTAGGGGGGAGACCCAGTACTTC.

Many counts were recorded for this clone. This sample also contains other DNA sequences that code for the same CDR3. V usage is TRBV19 and J usage is TRBJ1-5; D might be TRBD1 (6 bases). This CDR3 is built from 15 residues. CDR1 and CDR2 from the germline V gene are LNHDA and SQIVND (reference sequence). Trimming pared 6 bases from V and 0 bases from J, leaving 12 bases between. The CDR3 loop is CASSPGDHSNQPQHF. The CDR3 DNA is TGTGCCAGTAGCCCAGGGGATCATAGCAATCAGCCCCAGCATTTT.

This chain connects TRBV7-6 to TRBJ2-1; D is possibly TRBD1 (7 bases). The CDR3 extends over 18 amino acids. Germline V gene data show CDR1 as SGHVS and CDR2 as FNYEAQ. Deletions cut 2 bases from V and 5 bases from J, with 22 bases between. This CDR3 is CASSLFGTWERGHNEQFF. CDR3 in DNA: TGTGCCAGCAGCTTATTCGGGACTTGGGAGAGGGGGCACAATGAGCAGTTCTTC.

The chain employs TRBV28 and TRBJ2-7, with 8 positions matching TRBD1. This CDR3 has 15 residues. Germline-derived CDR1 and CDR2 are MDHEN and SYDVKM. The trim removed 2 bases at V and 2 bases at J, leaving 5 bases unmatched. CDR3 sequence (DNA): TGTGCCAGCAGTTTAGGGACAGGCATCACCTACGAGCAGTACTTC. This translates into CASSLGTGITYEQYF.